A selection of T cell receptor beta chains follows, all from one sample in a study of cytomegalovirus exposure and HLA in healthy donors. Clones were read by immunoSEQ multiplex PCR, and TCRdb kept only the in-frame ones, dropping some. The data hold roughly 140,000 clones, with roughly 72% observed a single time. Sample: PBMCs. The receptors come from a man aged 40-49 years in good health and CMV-seronegative. CDR3s include the opening cysteine and the closing phenylalanine or tryptophan. A D gene is named only where the DNA matches it firmly. Some rows have no size entry. The others give once, few or many, or a class for an expanded clone.

d_call	clone_size	v_call	j_call	cdr3_nt	cdr3_aa
TRBD2	.	TRBV11-2	TRBJ2-3	TGTGCCAGCAGCTTAGGGGTTAGCGGGAGTACAGATACGCAGTATTTT	CASSLGVSGSTDTQYF
TRBD1	once	TRBV5-1	TRBJ1-1	TGCGCCAGCAGGGGACAGGAGAACACTGAAGCTTTCTTT	CASRGQENTEAFF
.	.	TRBV19	TRBJ1-1	TGTGCCAGTAGTATAACGGGGGGAAGGGTCACTGAAGCTTTCTTT	CASSITGGRVTEAFF
TRBD1	.	TRBV7-6	TRBJ2-7	TGTGCCAGCAGCTTAAAGGATGGGACAGGGGGCGACGAGCAGTACTTC	CASSLKDGTGGDEQYF
TRBD1	.	TRBV7-7	TRBJ2-7	TGTGCCAGCAGCCCTGACAGGGGTGACGAGCAGTACTTC	CASSPDRGDEQYF
TRBD2	few	TRBV30	TRBJ2-1	TGTGCCTGGACCGGGACTAGCAGCTACAATGAGCAGTTCTTC	CAWTGTSSYNEQFF
TRBD2	.	TRBV9	TRBJ2-7	TGTGCCAGCAGCTCATTCGGACTAGCCGGCGACGAGCAGTACTTC	CASSSFGLAGDEQYF
.	few	TRBV6-1	TRBJ1-1	TGTGCCAGCAGGAGAATGAACACTGAAGCTTTCTTT	CASRRMNTEAFF
.	.	TRBV5-6	TRBJ2-2	TGTGCCAGCAGCTTAGGACTGCGGAATACCGGGGAGCTGTTTTTT	CASSLGLRNTGELFF
TRBD2	.	TRBV5-1	TRBJ2-7	TGCGCCAGCAGCTTGGAAAGCGGGGGGGCCCGCGAGCAGTACTTC	CASSLESGGAREQYF
TRBD2	few	TRBV2	TRBJ2-5	TGTGCCAGCAGTCTAGCGGGCAAGGGGGCCCAGTACTTC	CASSLAGKGAQYF
.	.	TRBV5-6	TRBJ2-1	TGTGCCAGCAGCGAGGGACTCTACTACAATGAGCAGTTCTTC	CASSEGLYYNEQFF
.	.	TRBV7-2	TRBJ1-1	TGTGCCAGCAGCTTCAACAGGGTAGGTGCTTTCTTT	CASSFNRVGAFF
.	once	TRBV29-1	TRBJ2-1	TGCAGCGTCGCCCAGAACAGGGACAATGAGCAGTTCTTC	CSVAQNRDNEQFF
TRBD1	.	TRBV5-6	TRBJ1-1	TGTGCCAGCAGCATGGACAGGGGCACTGAAGCTTTCTTT	CASSMDRGTEAFF
TRBD1	once	TRBV5-4	TRBJ1-2	TGTGCCAGCAGCCTGACAGGGGGCTGGTATGGCTACACCTTC	CASSLTGGWYGYTF
TRBD1	few	TRBV5-1	TRBJ1-1	TGCGCCAGCAGCTTTATTCAGGGGGCGGGCACTGAAGCTTTCTTT	CASSFIQGAGTEAFF
.	.	TRBV19	TRBJ2-7	TGTGCCAGTAGTGATTCTAGCGAGCAGTACTTC	CASSDSSEQYF
TRBD1	.	TRBV5-5	TRBJ1-2	TGTGCCAGCAGCCCGATACCAGGGGGCGACTATGGCTACACCTTC	CASSPIPGGDYGYTF
.	.	TRBV7-8	TRBJ2-3	TGTGCCAGCAGCTCCCTGGTGGGGGGAGATACGCAGTATTTT	CASSSLVGGDTQYF
.	.	TRBV13	TRBJ2-7	TGTGCCAGCAGCTTACGAGAAACCTACGAGCAGTACTTC	CASSLRETYEQYF
.	.	TRBV5-4	TRBJ2-7	TGTGCCAGCAGCTTCGGGACACTGAGCTCCTACGAGCAGTACTTC	CASSFGTLSSYEQYF
TRBD1	few	TRBV30	TRBJ1-1	TGTGCCTGGGTAGGACAGGGGGCGGCTTTCTTT	CAWVGQGAAFF
.	.	TRBV21-1	TRBJ2-3	TGTGCCAGCAGCAGAGTCCACACAGATACGCAGTATTTT	CASSRVHTDTQYF
.	.	TRBV28	TRBJ1-1	TGTGCCAGTGACAGGAGGAACACTGAAGCTTTCTTT	CASDRRNTEAFF
TRBD1	once	TRBV10-1	TRBJ2-4	TGCGCCAGCAGTATTCGGACAGGGAAAAACATTCAGTACTTC	CASSIRTGKNIQYF
.	.	TRBV15	TRBJ1-5	TGTGCCACCAGCAGAGACAGGGCCCGGGGCAATCAGCCCCAGCATTTT	CATSRDRARGNQPQHF
TRBD2	.	TRBV5-4	TRBJ2-1	TGTGCCAGCAGCTTATATAGACTAGCGGACAATGAGCAGTTCTTC	CASSLYRLADNEQFF
TRBD2	.	TRBV27	TRBJ2-5	TGTGCCAGCAGTTTCCGGACTAGCGGAATCCAAGAGACCCAGTACTTC	CASSFRTSGIQETQYF
.	.	TRBV11-1	TRBJ2-3	TGTGCCAGTACCGACAGGCGGCGCACAGATACGCAGTATTTT	CASTDRRRTDTQYF
TRBD1	.	TRBV29-1	TRBJ1-2	TGCAGCGCCCGAGGGGGACAGGGGCCCCTTAACGGCTACACCTTC	CSARGGQGPLNGYTF
.	.	TRBV15	TRBJ2-3	TGTGCCACCAGCAGAGATCCCCGGACAGATACGCAGTATTTT	CATSRDPRTDTQYF
.	.	TRBV5-6	TRBJ2-1	TGTGCCAGCAGCTTTCGGAGCTCCTACAATGAGCAGTTCTTC	CASSFRSSYNEQFF
.	.	TRBV7-9	TRBJ1-6	TGTGCCAGCAGCTTAGACAGCAGTACTTCACCCCTCCACTTT	CASSLDSSTSPLHF
.	few	TRBV2	TRBJ2-3	TGTGCCATTGAATGGGCGGGCCGCACAGATACGCAGTATTTT	CAIEWAGRTDTQYF
TRBD1	.	TRBV5-6	TRBJ2-7	TGTGCCAGCAGCCATGTCAGGGGGCGGTACGAGCAATACTTC	CASSHVRGRYEQYF
TRBD1	few	TRBV7-2	TRBJ2-7	TGTGCCAGCAGCGTACAGGGGGCGCGGTACGAGCAGTACTTC	CASSVQGARYEQYF
TRBD1	few	TRBV29-1	TRBJ2-2	TGCAGCGTTGGGGGACAGGGGGAAAACACCGGGGAGCTGTTTTTT	CSVGGQGENTGELFF
.	.	TRBV18	TRBJ1-1	TGTGCCAGCTCACCCACGGGGAGGTGGAACACTGAAGCTTTCTTT	CASSPTGRWNTEAFF
TRBD1	.	TRBV13	TRBJ2-5	TGTGCCAGCAGCTCGGTTTCCCGGACAGGGGAAGAGACCCAGTACTTC	CASSSVSRTGEETQYF
.	.	TRBV9	TRBJ1-1	TGTGCCAGCAGCACCGAAACCGCAGGGACTGAAGCTTTCTTT	CASSTETAGTEAFF